The 25 T cell receptor beta chains below were found in one sample sequenced in a study of T cell repertoires in cytomegalovirus infection. TCRdb ran MiXCR on the reads and lists one entry per CDR3 protein. This repertoire shows 300,000 to 450,000 distinct CDR3 sequences, over 15% found once; its top ten account for 8.7%. Input material: PBMCs. The receptor set was obtained from a human donor in good health (CMV status not recorded). Some clones in this sample may be carry-over from other donors' samples.

Many counts were recorded for this clonotype. The V gene is TRBV6-2 or TRBV6-3, the J gene TRBJ2-5; TRBD1 agrees at 8 bases. This CDR3 is 15 amino acids long. Trimming cost V 5 bases and J 0 bases; bases outside gene matches: 5. CDR1 is MNHEY and CDR2 is SVGEGT in the germline V gene. DNA of the CDR3: TGTGCCAGCAGTCCTCGACAGGGGAACCAAGAGACCCAGTACTTC. Translating gives CASSPRQGNQETQYF.

This clonotype occurred a few times. The chain carries TRBV20-1 and TRBJ1-2; 7 nucleotides agree with TRBD1. The CDR3 extends over 12 amino acids. The ends lost 6 bases at V and 6 bases at J; junction bases unmatched: 7. The germline gives CDR1 DFQATT, CDR2 SNEGSKA (reference sequence). The CDR3 here is CSAPRDSDGYTF. In DNA, the CDR3 is TGCAGTGCGCCCCGGGACAGCGATGGCTACACCTTC.

The chain links TRBV15 to TRBJ1-4; D remains ambiguous. This CDR3 contains 15 residues. The germline CDR1 and CDR2 sequences are LNHNV and YYDKDF (reference sequence). V gave up 0 bases and J gave up 8 bases, with 13 bases separating them. The CDR3 loop reads CATSRDGQVGEKLFF. The CDR3 nucleotides are TGTGCCACCAGCAGAGATGGGCAGGTGGGAGAAAAACTGTTTTTT.

This clonotype has just a few counts. The chain couples TRBV11-2 to TRBJ2-7, with 10 bases fitting TRBD2. V gave up 8 bases and J gave up 4 bases; unmatched junction bases: 11. Germline CDR1 reads SGHAT; CDR2 reads FQNNGV. The CDR3 is 15 residues long. The DNA for the CDR3 is TGTGCCAGCGCGATTAAAGCGGGAGGGGGTTACGAGCAGTACTTC. Protein sequence: CASAIKAGGGYEQYF.

This clonotype was observed many times. This sequence joins TRBV7-2 and TRBJ1-6, with D tentatively TRBD1 (5 bases). The V and J ends lost 1 base and 9 bases respectively, with 10 bases between them. The germline V gene encodes CDR1 SGHTA and CDR2 FQGNSA. The CDR3 has 14 residues. This CDR3 reads CASSLVGAGSPLHF. CDR3 DNA sequence: TGTGCCAGCAGCTTAGTAGGGGCGGGTTCACCCCTCCACTTT.

In its sample, this clonotype was seen a few times. This chain connects TRBV27 to TRBJ1-5, with D hard to call. The CDR3 covers 16 residues. Trimming stripped 1 base from V and 4 bases from J, with 14 bases between. Germline CDR1 reads MNHEY; CDR2 reads SMNVEV (reference sequence). CDR3 DNA: TGTGCCAGCAGTTTATTAGCGCTAGGGAAGAATCAGCCCCAGCATTTT. Its protein product is CASSLLALGKNQPQHF.

This clonotype showed up many times. The J gene is TRBJ1-1, the V gene TRBV7-2; D possibly corresponds to TRBD1 (6 bases). The CDR3 is 15 residues long. CDR1 is SGHTA and CDR2 is FQGNSA in the germline V gene. The ends were cut back, 4 bases at V and 0 bases at J, with 12 bases in the middle. CDR3 sequence (DNA): TGTGCCAGCAGCTCGGCGACAGGACTGAACACTGAAGCTTTCTTT. This sequence encodes CASSSATGLNTEAFF.

The chain has TRBV7-2 and TRBJ2-1; 12 bases are a match to TRBD1. The CDR3 runs 16 residues. The germline gives CDR1 SGHTA, CDR2 FQGNSA. Germline trimming cut 4 bases from V and 12 bases from J; bases unmatched to any gene: 13. The CDR3 is CASSSRAGTGGFAQFF. DNA for the CDR3: TGTGCCAGCAGCTCGAGGGCCGGGACAGGGGGCTTTGCGCAGTTCTTC.

The genes are TRBV20-1 and TRBJ2-1; a weak D match, TRBD2 (6 bases). The CDR3 contains 15 residues. Trimming shortened V by 2 bases and J by 6 bases, and 17 bases separated the two germline ends. CDR1 DFQATT and CDR2 SNEGSKA come from the germline V gene (reference sequence). The CDR3 DNA follows: TGCAGTGCTAGAATACCGGGACTCCGGGGCAATGAGCAGTTCTTC. Its protein is CSARIPGLRGNEQFF.

The rearrangement joins TRBV5-1 to TRBJ2-5, with D unclear. Germline loops: CDR1 SGHRS, CDR2 YFSETQ. There are 13 residues in the CDR3. V lost 5 bases, J lost 2 bases, and 10 bases lay in between. CDR3 sequence: CASSQIGQETQYF. In nucleotides, the CDR3 is TGCGCCAGCAGTCAGATCGGGCAAGAGACCCAGTACTTC. The full variable domain, its missing parts supplied by reference TRBV5-1 and TRBJ2-5, is KAGVTQTPRYLIKTRGQQVTLSCSPISGHRSVSWYQQTPGQGLQFLFEYFSETQRNKGNFPGRFSGRQFSNSRSEMNVSTLELGDSALYLCASSQIGQETQYFGPGTRLLVL.

The V and J genes are TRBV7-2 and TRBJ2-1, with D unclear. Trimming left V 3 bases short and J 9 bases short, with 6 bases between. Germline V gene sequence: CDR1 SGHTA, CDR2 FQGNSA. This CDR3 is 11 amino acids long. CDR3 nucleotide sequence: TGTGCCAGCAGCTTTTCCCTTGAGCAGTTCTTC. It encodes CASSFSLEQFF.

This chain joins TRBV28 and TRBJ2-7; the D is unclear. Trimming cost V 3 bases and J 5 bases, with 8 bases left between them. Germline-derived CDR1 and CDR2 are MDHEN and SYDVKM. The CDR3 sequence is 12 residues long. In nucleotides, the CDR3 is TGTGCCAGCAGTTTGCTGGGTCACGAGCAGTACTTC. Translation: CASSLLGHEQYF.

The chain links TRBV29-1 to TRBJ2-1; 11 bases fit TRBD2. With V trimmed by 1 base and J by 0 bases, 5 bases remained unmatched. The CDR3 covers 17 residues. Germline-derived CDR1 and CDR2 are SQVTM and ANQGSEA. CDR3 sequence (DNA): TGCAGCGTTGAAGGGGCTAGCGGGGGGAGCTCCTACAATGAGCAGTTCTTC. Protein: CSVEGASGGSSYNEQFF.

A few counts support this clonotype. The chain combines TRBV7-2 with TRBJ2-2; possible D gene TRBD2, 6 bases. CDR3 length equals 15 residues. Trimming cost V 3 bases and J 1 base, with 9 bases left between them. Germline V gene sequence: CDR1 SGHTA, CDR2 FQGNSA. The CDR3 DNA reads as TGTGCCAGCAGCTTGGGACTCTTGAACACCGGGGAGCTGTTTTTT. Translating gives CASSLGLLNTGELFF.

This clonotype appeared a few times. The CDR3 region is CASSLTGGPLNEQFF. For the CDR3, the DNA is TGTGCCAGCAGCTTAACCGGAGGGCCTCTCAATGAGCAGTTCTTC. The chain links TRBV11-2 to TRBJ2-1; D might be TRBD2 (6 bases). Germline CDR1 and CDR2: SGHAT and FQNNGV. The CDR3 totals 15 residues. Between the trimmed V and J ends, which lost 2 bases and 6 bases, there was a span of 14 bases.

The rearrangement joins TRBV7-9 to TRBJ2-3, with no clear D. The CDR3 spans 12 residues. The germline V gene encodes CDR1 SEHNR and CDR2 FQNEAQ (reference sequence). The V end lost 7 bases, the J end lost 1 base, and 6 bases lay between the germline ends. As DNA, the CDR3 is TGTGCCAGCACCACCCGCACAGATACGCAGTATTTT. The encoded protein is CASTTRTDTQYF. Drawing the rest from reference TRBV7-9 and TRBJ2-3, the complete variable domain is DTGVSQNPRHKITKRGQNVTFRCDPISEHNRLYWYRQTLGQGPEFLTYFQNEAQLEKSRLLSDRFSAERPKGSFSTLEIQRTEQGDSAMYLCASTTRTDTQYFGPGTRLTVL.

The sample holds many counts of this clonotype. The chain employs TRBV7-2 and TRBJ1-1, with D hard to call. Germline V lookup: CDR1 SGHTA, CDR2 FQGNSA. CDR3 length: 14 residues. V was clipped by 1 base and J by 2 bases, with 8 bases between them. In nucleotides, the CDR3 is TGTGCCAGCAGCTTAGAGTTGGTAAACACTGAAGCTTTCTTT. Its protein is CASSLELVNTEAFF.

The table lists this clonotype with a few counts. The V call is TRBV6-6, the J call TRBJ2-7; 9 bases match TRBD2. This CDR3 contains 16 residues. CDR1 MNHNY and CDR2 SVGAGI come from the germline V gene (reference sequence). Trimming removed 6 bases from V and 4 bases from J; junction bases left unmatched: 13. The CDR3 is CASSRVGGRAGYEQYF. The DNA for the CDR3 is TGTGCCAGCAGCAGGGTCGGCGGGAGGGCCGGTTACGAGCAGTACTTC.

The V call is TRBV15, the J call TRBJ2-1, with a tentative D call TRBD1 (5 bases). Trimming removed 1 base at V and 4 bases at J, with 11 bases between. Germline-derived CDR1 and CDR2 are LNHNV and YYDKDF (reference sequence). The CDR3 covers 15 residues. DNA for the CDR3: TGTGCCACCAGCAGAGTGAGACAGAGATACAATGAGCAGTTCTTC. Translating gives CATSRVRQRYNEQFF. The whole variable domain, remainder taken from reference TRBV15 and TRBJ2-1, is DAMVIQNPRYQVTQFGKPVTLSCSQTLNHNVMYWYQQKSSQAPKLLFHYYDKDFNNEADTPDNFQSRRPNTSFCFLDIRSPGLGDTAMYLCATSRVRQRYNEQFFGPGTRLTVL.

This chain connects TRBV10-3 to TRBJ1-6, with D possibly being TRBD1 (5 bases). The CDR3 length is 18 residues. V gave up 3 bases and J gave up 5 bases, with 20 bases separating them. Germline V gene data show CDR1 as ENHRY and CDR2 as SYGVKD. CDR3 amino acids: CAISDGPPLGTNNSPLHF. DNA of the CDR3: TGTGCCATCAGTGATGGGCCCCCTTTGGGGACCAATAATTCACCCCTCCACTTT.

This clonotype has ten or more counts. The V and J genes are TRBV6-2 or TRBV6-3 and TRBJ2-3, with 13 bases fitting TRBD2. The CDR3 has 16 residues. Trimming took 7 bases from V and 2 from J; bases not matched to a gene: 6. Germline V CDR1 and CDR2: MNHEY, SVGEGT. As DNA, the CDR3 is TGTGCCAGCAAAAAAGGACTAGCGGGGGTCACAGATACGCAGTATTTT. Amino acid sequence: CASKKGLAGVTDTQYF.

The V gene is TRBV6-4, the J gene TRBJ1-1; D remains unclear. This CDR3 comprises 13 residues. Germline V gives CDR1 MRHNA, CDR2 SNTAGT. V lost 6 bases to trimming and J lost 5 bases, with 13 bases between them. CDR3 amino acids: CASRTTEDTEAFF. In nucleotides, the CDR3 is TGTGCCAGCAGAACCACCGAAGATACTGAAGCTTTCTTT.

This chain uses TRBV10-3 with TRBJ2-3; 7 nucleotides align to TRBD1. CDR1 is ENHRY, CDR2 SYGVKD, per germline. This CDR3 spans 13 amino acids. The V gene end was trimmed by 6 bases and the J gene end by 3 bases; junction bases not matched to a gene: 3. The CDR3 nucleotides are TGTGCCATCAGCGGACAGGATACAGATACGCAGTATTTT. Translating gives CAISGQDTDTQYF.

The chain joins TRBV2 to TRBJ1-6; D is undetermined. This CDR3 region has 13 residues. The germline CDR1 and CDR2 sequences are SNHLY and FYNNEI. Trimming removed 6 bases from V and 7 bases from J, with 10 bases in between. The CDR3 here is CASRGSSNSPLHF. In DNA form, the CDR3 reads TGTGCCAGCAGGGGTTCCTCGAATTCACCCCTCCACTTT.

The sample holds a few counts of this clonotype. This chain connects TRBV28 to TRBJ1-2; D not resolved. Germline values: CDR1 MDHEN, CDR2 SYDVKM. Trimming took off 4 bases at V and 4 bases at J, with 22 bases between the two ends. The CDR3 consists of 17 residues. CDR3 protein: CASSSPSQSSSLYGYTF. The CDR3, as DNA: TGTGCCAGCAGTTCCCCAAGCCAGTCCTCGAGCCTCTATGGCTACACCTTC.